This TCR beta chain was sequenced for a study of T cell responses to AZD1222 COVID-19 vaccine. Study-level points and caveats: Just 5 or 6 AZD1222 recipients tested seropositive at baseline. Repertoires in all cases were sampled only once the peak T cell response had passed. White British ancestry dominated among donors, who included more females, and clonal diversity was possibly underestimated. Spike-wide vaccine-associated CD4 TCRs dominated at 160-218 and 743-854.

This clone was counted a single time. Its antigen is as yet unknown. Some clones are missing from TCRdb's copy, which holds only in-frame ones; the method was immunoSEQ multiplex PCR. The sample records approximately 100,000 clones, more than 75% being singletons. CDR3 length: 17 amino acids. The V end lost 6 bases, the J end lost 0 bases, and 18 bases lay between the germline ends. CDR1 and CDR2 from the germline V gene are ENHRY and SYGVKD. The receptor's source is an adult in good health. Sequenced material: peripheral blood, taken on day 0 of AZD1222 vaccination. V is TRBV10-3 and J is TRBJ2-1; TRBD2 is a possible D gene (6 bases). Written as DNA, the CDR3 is TGTGCCATCAGGGGAGGCGCTGGACCGAGCTCCTACAATGAGCAGTTCTTC. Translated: CAIRGGAGPSSYNEQFF.